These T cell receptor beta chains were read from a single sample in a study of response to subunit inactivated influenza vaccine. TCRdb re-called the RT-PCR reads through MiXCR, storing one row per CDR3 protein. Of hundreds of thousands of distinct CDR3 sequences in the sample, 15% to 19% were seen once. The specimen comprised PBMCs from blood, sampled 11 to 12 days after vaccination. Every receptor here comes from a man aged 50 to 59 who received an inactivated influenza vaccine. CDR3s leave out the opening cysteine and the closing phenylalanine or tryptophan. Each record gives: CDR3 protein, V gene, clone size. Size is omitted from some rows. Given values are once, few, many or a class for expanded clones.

SAKKPGTSSYEQY	TRBV20-1	many
SAPITGGHEKLF	TRBV20-1	many
SVASGGAGDTQY	TRBV29-1	NA
SVQPSSNQPQH	TRBV20-1	NA
ASSPIGYGYT	TRBV7-9	NA
ASSLALAGGPWFEQY	TRBV5-1	NA
ASSRQTGNTEAF	TRBV5-1	NA
ASSSEGGTQETQY	TRBV7-9	many
ASSYVGHSYEQY	TRBV6-7	many
ASSQGVPLDLLEPSGANVLT	TRBV4-2	NA
ASSFGGLDGYT	TRBV27	many
SARDGAELNTEAF	TRBV20-1	NA
ASSTGTSGRDEQF	TRBV7-9	NA
SARDQPGGGTQY	TRBV20-1	few
SAPVGLAGPWDTQY	TRBV20-1	NA
ASRMSSYEQY	TRBV7-2	few
ASKGPASNEKLF	TRBV28	NA
AISGDRVETQY	TRBV10-3	NA
ASSVATRLSPGELF	TRBV9	few
ASSPFTGGTDTQY	TRBV7-6	many
AWDRRGAGELF	TRBV30	NA
ASRARKNTGELF	TRBV11-1	few
ASSQDWTGNSQETQY	TRBV3-1	many
ASSETQDFLAKNIQY	TRBV5-1	few
ATSERDRFSSYNEQF	TRBV24-1	few
ASSLVGAAETQY	TRBV7-9	few
ASSPISGRLREQY	TRBV6-2/TRBV6-3	NA
ASSERGGTNEQF	TRBV10-2	NA
ATSSRDGETQY	TRBV15	NA
ASRDGLSGANVLT	TRBV2	NA
ASSFGWGSSYEQY	TRBV12-3/TRBV12-4	many
ASRQTGQETQY	TRBV7-2	few
ASAEQVIGGYT	TRBV6-6	NA
SASATGGLGTQY	TRBV20-1	NA
ASSIQGTLGKLF	TRBV12-3/TRBV12-4	few
ASSPKRTGAEAF	TRBV18	NA
ASKDGNTGELF	TRBV7-2	NA
ASSTPGRQLSGNTIY	TRBV12-3/TRBV12-4	NA
SARTQAKNIQY	TRBV20-1	NA
ASSYRGQSQETQY	TRBV6-5	NA
ASLGRLNTEAF	TRBV19	NA
ASNLMVAATDTQY	TRBV9	few
ASSSYRGVGETQY	TRBV28	NA
ASSEVGGSITNTEAF	TRBV28	few
ASRQTGDASYEQY	TRBV6-1	NA
ASRIGYQDTQY	TRBV6-6	once
ASSSSRGGYT	TRBV7-2	NA
ASRGTANSPLH	TRBV27	few
ASSRPLIGTDTQY	TRBV28	few
ASSYATILPPYEQY	TRBV6-2/TRBV6-3	NA
ASSRGLAGGKQETQY	TRBV5-5	few